The 10 T cell receptor beta chains presented below share a single source sample, sequenced in a study of cytomegalovirus exposure and HLA in healthy donors. This PCR relied on a set of 60 Vbeta primers and 13 Jbeta primers. Sequencing was performed with immunoSEQ multiplex PCR; in TCRdb, only in-frame clones are kept and a portion is missing. The sample totals under 90,000 clones. The material sequenced was PBMCs. The source is a female donor in good health and CMV-seropositive.

This chain uses TRBV6-6 with TRBJ1-1, with D maybe TRBD1 (6 bases). V dropped 3 bases and J dropped 0 bases, with 8 bases sitting between them. Germline V lookup: CDR1 MNHNY, CDR2 SVGAGI (reference sequence). The CDR3 is made up of 14 amino acids. The CDR3 bases are TGTGCCAGCAGTTATTCAGGGGTGAACACTGAAGCTTTCTTT. It codes for CASSYSGVNTEAFF.

V is TRBV2 and J is TRBJ2-2; 9 nucleotides agree with TRBD1. CDR1 and CDR2 from the germline V gene are SNHLY and FYNNEI. Losses at the gene ends were 4 bases for V and 7 bases for J; bases not matched to a gene: 7. This CDR3 has 15 amino acids. The DNA of the CDR3 is TGTGCCAGCAGTGCCATTGGACAGGGGTACGGGGAGCTGTTTTTT. This encodes CASSAIGQGYGELFF.

This chain uses TRBV7-9 with TRBJ2-3; 8 bases align to TRBD2. Germline values: CDR1 SEHNR, CDR2 FQNEAQ (reference sequence). V shed 5 bases and J 1 base; nucleotides not matched to a gene: 11. The CDR3 spans 17 residues. CDR3: CASSVGAAGDRTDTQYF. The CDR3 nucleotides read TGTGCCAGCAGCGTAGGGGCAGCGGGGGACCGCACAGATACGCAGTATTTT. Combining the CDR3 with reference TRBV7-9 and TRBJ2-3 gives the whole variable domain DTGVSQNPRHKITKRGQNVTFRCDPISEHNRLYWYRQTLGQGPEFLTYFQNEAQLEKSRLLSDRFSAERPKGSFSTLEIQRTEQGDSAMYLCASSVGAAGDRTDTQYFGPGTRLTVL.

The chain links TRBV19 to TRBJ1-6, with D tentatively TRBD1 (6 bases). CDR3 length equals 13 residues. The V gene lost 6 bases and the J gene lost 7 bases, with 10 bases spanning the gap. CDR1 LNHDA and CDR2 SQIVND come from the germline V gene (reference sequence). The DNA of the CDR3 is TGTGCCAGTAGGGAACAGGGAAATTCACCCCTCCACTTT. It translates to CASREQGNSPLHF. The full variable domain, in which reference TRBV19 and TRBJ1-6 provide the parts outside the CDR3, is DGGITQSPKYLFRKEGQNVTLSCEQNLNHDAMYWYRQDPGQGLRLIYYSQIVNDFQKGDIAEGYSVSREKKESFPLTVTSAQKNPTAFYLCASREQGNSPLHFGNGTRLTVT.

The chain uses TRBV5-4 and TRBJ1-1, with a possible D match to TRBD1 (5 bases). V was shortened by 3 bases and J by 3 bases, with 6 bases between the two germline ends. The CDR3 extends over 12 amino acids. Germline V lookup: CDR1 SGHNT, CDR2 YYREEE (reference sequence). For the CDR3, the DNA is TGTGCCAGCAGCTGGGGCGACACTGAAGCTTTCTTT. Protein: CASSWGDTEAFF. Based on the CDR3 plus reference TRBV5-4 and TRBJ1-1, the full variable domain is ETGVTQSPTHLIKTRGQQVTLRCSSQSGHNTVSWYQQALGQGPQFIFQYYREEENGRGNFPPRFSGLQFPNYSSELNVNALELDDSALYLCASSWGDTEAFFGQGTRLTVV.

This chain joins TRBV7-3 and TRBJ2-7; D is unclear. The CDR3 extends over 13 amino acids. CDR1 is SGHTA, CDR2 FQGTGA, per germline. V was shortened by 1 base and J by 6 bases, with 10 bases between the two germline ends. CDR3 in DNA: TGTGCCAGCAGCTTAATGGGCAGTGGCGAGCAGTACTTC. Its protein product is CASSLMGSGEQYF. Using reference TRBV7-3 and TRBJ2-7 for the parts outside the CDR3, the full variable domain is GAGVSQTPSNKVTEKGKYVELRCDPISGHTALYWYRQSLGQGPEFLIYFQGTGAADDSGLPNDRFFAVRPEGSVSTLKIQRTERGDSAVYLCASSLMGSGEQYFGPGTRLTVT.

V gene TRBV7-2 combines with J gene TRBJ2-2; 9 bases are a match to TRBD1. V lost 11 bases to trimming and J lost 5 bases; unmatched junction nucleotides: 6. Germline values: CDR1 SGHTA, CDR2 FQGNSA. The length of the CDR3 is 13 residues. The CDR3 nucleotides are TGTGCCTCGGGACAGGGAAGGACCGGGGAGCTGTTTTTT. Its translation is CASGQGRTGELFF.

The chain recombines TRBV4-1 with TRBJ2-6; perhaps TRBD2 as D (5 bases). Trimming shortened V by 3 bases and J by 3 bases, and 15 bases separated the two germline ends. Germline V gene lookup returns CDR1 MGHRA and CDR2 YSYEKL. The CDR3 extends over 17 amino acids. The CDR3 nucleotides read TGCGCCAGCAGCCAGGGCCGAGGGTTTAGTGGGGCCAACGTCCTGACTTTC. As protein: CASSQGRGFSGANVLTF.

The CDR3 loop is CASSGSGLHGYTF. The DNA of the CDR3 is TGTGCCAGCAGTGGATCGGGTCTGCATGGCTACACCTTC. The chain joins TRBV25-1 to TRBJ1-2; D gene uncertain. CDR3 length equals 13 residues. Germline assignment: CDR1 MGHDK and CDR2 SYGVNS. Trimming stripped 4 bases from V and 6 bases from J, with 12 bases between.

The chain couples TRBV9 to TRBJ2-2, with 11 bases aligning to TRBD2. The CDR3 extends over 15 amino acids. Germline lookup yields CDR1 SGDLS and CDR2 YYNGEE. With V trimmed by 2 bases and J by 4 bases, 1 base remained unmatched. The chain's CDR3 is CASSVTSGVTGELFF. Here the CDR3 DNA reads TGTGCCAGCAGCGTGACTAGCGGGGTCACCGGGGAGCTGTTTTTT.